This T cell receptor beta chain emerged from a study of metastatic and nonmetastatic thyroid tumors. Background on the study: Malignant thyroid and benign thyroid patients provided blood and tumor or nodule tissue whose repertoires were compared. Study-level findings and limits: Significantly higher TCR beta diversity was reportedly seen in malignant thyroid tumors than benign nodules, in blood and tumor.

Original processing methods: For papillary thyroid cancer, a distant-metastasis classifier was constructed from CDR3 differences observed across clinicopathological groups. TCRdb called clones again from the PCR reads with MiXCR. The V and J calls and clone size come from TCRdb's table, not from the authors' own analysis. The repertoire consists of approximately 11,000 clones, with about 26% occurring once and the leading ten covering over 9.5%. Among the patients, none had received any treatment before thyroid surgery. About this clone: Its target is not known. A much bigger clone sits one base away, suggesting this may be a read error.

The sequencing input was tumor tissue. This TCR was sampled from a male donor with papillary thyroid cancer or a benign thyroid nodule (not recorded which). Some clones in this sample may be carry-over from other donors' samples.

CDR3 region: CASIQKTGAAGELFF. In DNA form, the CDR3 reads TGTGCCAGCATCCAAAAGACAGGGGCGGCCGGGGAGCTGTTTTTT. The genes are TRBV5-4 and TRBJ2-2; 8 positions agree with TRBD1. Germline V gene data show CDR1 as SGHNT and CDR2 as YYREEE (reference sequence). The V segment lost 6 bases and the J segment 6 bases; nucleotides outside the gene matches: 10. This CDR3 contains 15 residues.